This T cell receptor beta chain was profiled in a study of chemoradiotherapy in HPV16-positive cancers. In the study overall: Candidate HPV-specific T-cell clones and common TCR motifs came from functional assays in a couple of HPV16-positive patients.

Note on this clone: The target antigen is unknown.

Study observations and caveats: Non-HPV-specific T cells did not expand in tumors during treatment, whereas candidate HPV-specific clones and E7-related motifs did. The functional HPV-specific definition rests on just a couple of HPV16-positive patients.

The repertoire was sequenced with immunoSEQ multiplex PCR; TCRdb's copy has only in-frame clones and lacks some. The table has roughly 5,000 clones, about nine tenths seen once. Unmatched junction bases numbered 9, after V lost 5 bases and J lost 6 bases. The CDR3 extends over 15 amino acids. Germline CDR1 is SGHTA and CDR2 is FQGTGA. Samples were taken several times over chemoradiotherapy. J is TRBJ2-3 and V is TRBV7-3, with 9 positions matching TRBD2. The source of this sequence is a human donor with HPV-associated anogenital cancer. The source was blood, collected from a patient who underwent chemoradiotherapy. The CDR3 region is CASSPLAGGDDTQYF. For the CDR3, the DNA is TGTGCCAGCAGCCCACTAGCGGGTGGGGACGATACGCAGTATTTT. Based on the CDR3 plus reference TRBV7-3 and TRBJ2-3, the full variable domain is GAGVSQTPSNKVTEKGKYVELRCDPISGHTALYWYRQSLGQGPEFLIYFQGTGAADDSGLPNDRFFAVRPEGSVSTLKIQRTERGDSAVYLCASSPLAGGDDTQYFGPGTRLTVL.